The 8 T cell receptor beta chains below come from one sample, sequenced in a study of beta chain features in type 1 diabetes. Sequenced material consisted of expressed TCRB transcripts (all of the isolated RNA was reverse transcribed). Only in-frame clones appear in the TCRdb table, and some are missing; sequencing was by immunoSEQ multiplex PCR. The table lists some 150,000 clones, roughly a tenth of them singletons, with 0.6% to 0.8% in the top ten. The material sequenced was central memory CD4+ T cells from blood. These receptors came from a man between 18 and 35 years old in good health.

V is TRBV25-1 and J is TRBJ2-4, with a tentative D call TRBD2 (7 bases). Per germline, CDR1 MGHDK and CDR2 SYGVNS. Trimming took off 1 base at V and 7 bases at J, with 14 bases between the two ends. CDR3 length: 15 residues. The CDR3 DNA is TGTGCCAGCAGTGAATCCGGGGGGCTTACGAACATTCAGTACTTC. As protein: CASSESGGLTNIQYF.

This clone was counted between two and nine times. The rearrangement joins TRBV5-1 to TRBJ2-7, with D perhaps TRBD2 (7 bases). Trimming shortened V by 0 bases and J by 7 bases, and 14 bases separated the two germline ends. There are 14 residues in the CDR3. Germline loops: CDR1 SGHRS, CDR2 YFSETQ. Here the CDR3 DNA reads TGCGCCAGCAGCTTGGACGGGGGGCCTCGGGAGCAGTACTTC. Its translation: CASSLDGGPREQYF. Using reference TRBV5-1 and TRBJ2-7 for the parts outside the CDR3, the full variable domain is KAGVTQTPRYLIKTRGQQVTLSCSPISGHRSVSWYQQTPGQGLQFLFEYFSETQRNKGNFPGRFSGRQFSNSRSEMNVSTLELGDSALYLCASSLDGGPREQYFGPGTRLTVT.

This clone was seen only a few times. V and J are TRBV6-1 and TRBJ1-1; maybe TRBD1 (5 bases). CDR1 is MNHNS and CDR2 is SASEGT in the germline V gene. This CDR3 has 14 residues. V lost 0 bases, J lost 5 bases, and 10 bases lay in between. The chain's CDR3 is CASSEAQGSTEAFF. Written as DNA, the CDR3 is TGTGCCAGCAGTGAAGCGCAGGGATCAACTGAAGCTTTCTTT.

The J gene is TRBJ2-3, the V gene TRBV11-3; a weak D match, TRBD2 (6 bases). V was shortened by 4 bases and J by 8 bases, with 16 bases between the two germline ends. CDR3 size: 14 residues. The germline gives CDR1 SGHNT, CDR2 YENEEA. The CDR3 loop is CASSSDPTSPTQYF. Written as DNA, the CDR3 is TGTGCCAGCAGCTCCGACCCGACTAGTCCTACGCAGTATTTT.

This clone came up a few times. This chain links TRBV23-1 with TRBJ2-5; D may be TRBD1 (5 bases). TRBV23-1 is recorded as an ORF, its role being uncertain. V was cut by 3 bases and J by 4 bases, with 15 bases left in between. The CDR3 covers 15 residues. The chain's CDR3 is CASSHPTGWIETQYF. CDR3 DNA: TGCGCCAGCAGTCACCCCACAGGATGGATAGAGACCCAGTACTTC.

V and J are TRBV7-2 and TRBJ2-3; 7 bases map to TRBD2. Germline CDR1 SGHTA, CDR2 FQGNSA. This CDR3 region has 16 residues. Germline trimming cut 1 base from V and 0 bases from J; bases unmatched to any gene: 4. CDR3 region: CASSLVWRGSTDTQYF. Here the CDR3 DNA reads TGTGCCAGCAGCTTAGTCTGGCGGGGGAGCACAGATACGCAGTATTTT.

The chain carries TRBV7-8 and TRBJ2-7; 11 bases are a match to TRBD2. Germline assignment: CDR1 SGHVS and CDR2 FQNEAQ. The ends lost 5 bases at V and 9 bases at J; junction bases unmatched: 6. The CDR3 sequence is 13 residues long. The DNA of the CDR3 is TGTGCCAGCAGCGGCGGGACTAGCGGCGGGCAGTACTTC. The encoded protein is CASSGGTSGGQYF.

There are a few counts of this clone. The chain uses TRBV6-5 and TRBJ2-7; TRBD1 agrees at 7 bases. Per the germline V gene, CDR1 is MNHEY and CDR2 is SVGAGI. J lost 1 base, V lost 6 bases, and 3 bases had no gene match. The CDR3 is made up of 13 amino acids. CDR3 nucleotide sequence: TGTGCCAGCAGCCGACAGGGATCCTACGAGCAGTACTTC. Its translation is CASSRQGSYEQYF.